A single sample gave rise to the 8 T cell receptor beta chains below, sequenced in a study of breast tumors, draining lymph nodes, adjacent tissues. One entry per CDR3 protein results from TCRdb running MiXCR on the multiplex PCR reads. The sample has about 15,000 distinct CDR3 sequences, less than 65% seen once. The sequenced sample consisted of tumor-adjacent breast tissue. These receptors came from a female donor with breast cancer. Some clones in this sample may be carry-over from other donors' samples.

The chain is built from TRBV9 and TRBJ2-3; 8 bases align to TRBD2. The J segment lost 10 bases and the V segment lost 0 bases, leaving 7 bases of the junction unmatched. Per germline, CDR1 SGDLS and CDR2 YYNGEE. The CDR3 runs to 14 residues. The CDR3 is CASSVEGRREAQYF. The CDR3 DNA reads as TGTGCCAGCAGCGTAGAAGGTAGGCGGGAGGCGCAGTATTTT.

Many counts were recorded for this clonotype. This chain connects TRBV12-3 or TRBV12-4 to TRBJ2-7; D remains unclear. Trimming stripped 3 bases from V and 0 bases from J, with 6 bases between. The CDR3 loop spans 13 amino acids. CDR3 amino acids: CASSFTPSYEQYF. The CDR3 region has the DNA TGTGCCAGCAGTTTCACGCCCTCCTACGAGCAGTACTTC.

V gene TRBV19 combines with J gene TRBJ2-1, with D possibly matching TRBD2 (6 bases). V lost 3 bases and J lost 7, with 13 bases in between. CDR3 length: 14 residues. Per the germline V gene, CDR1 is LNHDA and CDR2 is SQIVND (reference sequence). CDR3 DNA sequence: TGTGCCAGTAGTATGGGACGGGGGAGGAATGAGCAGTTCTTC. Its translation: CASSMGRGRNEQFF. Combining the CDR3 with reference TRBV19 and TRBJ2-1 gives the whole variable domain DGGITQSPKYLFRKEGQNVTLSCEQNLNHDAMYWYRQDPGQGLRLIYYSQIVNDFQKGDIAEGYSVSREKKESFPLTVTSAQKNPTAFYLCASSMGRGRNEQFFGPGTRLTVL.

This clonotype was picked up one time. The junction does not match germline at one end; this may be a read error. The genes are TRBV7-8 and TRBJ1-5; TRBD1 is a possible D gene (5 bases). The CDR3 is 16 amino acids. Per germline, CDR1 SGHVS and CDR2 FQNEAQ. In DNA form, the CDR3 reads TGTGCCAGCAGCTTACCTCGGGGAGGGGTGAGGCAGCCCCGGCATTTT. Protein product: CASSLPRGGVRQPRHF.

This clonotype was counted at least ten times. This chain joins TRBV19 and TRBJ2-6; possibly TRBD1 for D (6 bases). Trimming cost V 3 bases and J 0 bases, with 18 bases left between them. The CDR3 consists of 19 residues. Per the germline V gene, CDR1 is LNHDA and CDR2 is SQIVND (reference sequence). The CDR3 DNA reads TGTGCCAGTAGTATCGGAATAAGGGGGATCTCCTCTGGGGCCAACGTCCTGACTTTC. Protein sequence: CASSIGIRGISSGANVLTF.

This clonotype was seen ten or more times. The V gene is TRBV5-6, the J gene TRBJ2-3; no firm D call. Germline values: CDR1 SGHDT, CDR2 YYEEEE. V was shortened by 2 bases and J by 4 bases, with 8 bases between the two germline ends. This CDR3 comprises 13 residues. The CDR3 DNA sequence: TGTGCCAGCAGCTTAGGGTCGGCAGATACGCAGTATTTT. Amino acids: CASSLGSADTQYF. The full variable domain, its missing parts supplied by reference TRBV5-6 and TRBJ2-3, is DAGVTQSPTHLIKTRGQQVTLRCSPKSGHDTVSWYQQALGQGPQFIFQYYEEEERQRGNFPDRFSGHQFPNYSSELNVNALLLGDSALYLCASSLGSADTQYFGPGTRLTVL.

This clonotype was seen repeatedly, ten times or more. Written as DNA, the CDR3 is TGTGCCAGCAGTCCCCGCTCCGGGACCCCCTACGAGCAGTACTTC. Translating it yields CASSPRSGTPYEQYF. The V gene is TRBV6-1, the J gene TRBJ2-7; D is perhaps TRBD1 or TRBD2 (5 bases each). Germline CDR1 is MNHNS and CDR2 is SASEGT. Trimming left V 5 bases short and J 2 bases short, with 16 bases between. This CDR3 region has 15 residues.

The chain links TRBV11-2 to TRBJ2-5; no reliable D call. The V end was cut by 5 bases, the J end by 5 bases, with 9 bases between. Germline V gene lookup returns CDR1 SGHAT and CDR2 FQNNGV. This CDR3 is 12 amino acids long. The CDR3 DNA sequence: TGTGCCAGCAGCCTTGGCGTGGAGACCCAGTACTTC. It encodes CASSLGVETQYF.